This T cell receptor (beta chain) was recovered during a study of cytotoxic CD8 clonotypes in ibrutinib-treated CLL. Using immunoSEQ multiplex PCR, the repertoire was profiled, and TCRdb retains in-frame clones only, with some absent. The sample has approximately 330,000 clones, more than 65% seen once. Whole-study findings and limits: Sustained-remission and progressing patients' sampling times differed. The clonality went up when patients responded to ibrutinib and dropped back toward baseline at progression. Age-matched healthy donor levels were exceeded by baseline clonality, which tracked circulating CD8+ T-cell counts.

Of note for this clone: Antigen unknown.

This CDR3 has 14 residues. Germline CDR1 and CDR2: LNHDA and SQIVND (reference sequence). The ends were cut back, 5 bases at V and 4 bases at J, with 14 bases in the middle. This chain links TRBV19 with TRBJ1-1; TRBD1 is a possible D gene (6 bases). Sequences were derived from PBMCs, sampled before ibrutinib treatment. The sequence derives from a human donor with chronic lymphocytic leukemia. The CDR3 DNA is TGTGCCAGTAGTTCCGGGGGGGGCACCACTGAAGCTTTCTTT. Protein product: CASSSGGGTTEAFF.